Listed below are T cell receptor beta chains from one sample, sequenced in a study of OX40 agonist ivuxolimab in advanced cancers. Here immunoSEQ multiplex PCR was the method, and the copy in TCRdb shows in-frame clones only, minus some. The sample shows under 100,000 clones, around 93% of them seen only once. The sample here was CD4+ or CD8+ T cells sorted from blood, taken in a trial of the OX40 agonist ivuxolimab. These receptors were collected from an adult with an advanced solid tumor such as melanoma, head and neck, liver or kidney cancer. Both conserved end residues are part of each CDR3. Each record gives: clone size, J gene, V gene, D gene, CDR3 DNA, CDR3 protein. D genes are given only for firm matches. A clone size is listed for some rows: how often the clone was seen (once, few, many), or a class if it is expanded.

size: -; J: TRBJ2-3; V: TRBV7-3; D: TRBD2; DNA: TGTGCCAGCAGCTTAACCGGGACTAGTTCAGATACGCAGTATTTT; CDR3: CASSLTGTSSDTQYF
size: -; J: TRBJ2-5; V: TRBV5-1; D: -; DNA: TGCGCCAGCAGCTCCCTTCAAGAGACCCAGTACTTC; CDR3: CASSSLQETQYF
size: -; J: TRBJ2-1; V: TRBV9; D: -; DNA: TGTGCCAGCAGCTTCCCAATGTACAATGAGCAGTTCTTC; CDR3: CASSFPMYNEQFF
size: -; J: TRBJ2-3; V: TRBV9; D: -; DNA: TGTGCCAGCAGCGCCCGGCATGAGACAGGCCACACAGATACGCAGTATTTT; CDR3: CASSARHETGHTDTQYF
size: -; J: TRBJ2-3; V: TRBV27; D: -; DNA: TGTGCCAGCAGTTTACTCCAGCACCTTAGCACAGATACGCAGTATTTT; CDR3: CASSLLQHLSTDTQYF
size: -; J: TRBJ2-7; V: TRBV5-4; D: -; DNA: TGTGCCAGCGGGGGCTCTCGGCTTTCGGGCGAGCAGTACTTC; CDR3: CASGGSRLSGEQYF
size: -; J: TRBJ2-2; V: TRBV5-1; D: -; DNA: TGCGCCAGCAGCTTGGCGGTCGACTCCTACGGGGAGCTGTTTTTT; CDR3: CASSLAVDSYGELFF
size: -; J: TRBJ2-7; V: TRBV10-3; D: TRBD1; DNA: TGTGCCATCAGTGAGTCGGAGACAGGGGCCCCCGGGTCCTACGAGCAGTACTTC; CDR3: CAISESETGAPGSYEQYF
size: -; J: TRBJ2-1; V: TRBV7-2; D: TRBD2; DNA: TGTGCCAGCAGCTCCGGACTAGCGGGAACGACAGGCTCCTACAATGAGCAGTTCTTC; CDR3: CASSSGLAGTTGSYNEQFF
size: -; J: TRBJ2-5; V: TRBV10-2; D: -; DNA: TGCGCCAGCCGGGAATACCAAGAGACCCAGTACTTC; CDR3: CASREYQETQYF
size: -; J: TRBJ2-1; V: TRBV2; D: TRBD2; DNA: TGTGCCAGCAGACCGCGGGGTAGCGGGGCGCATGAGCAGTTCTTC; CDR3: CASRPRGSGAHEQFF
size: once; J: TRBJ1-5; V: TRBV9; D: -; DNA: TGTGCCAGCAGCCCAGGGAATCAGCCCCAGCATTTT; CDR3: CASSPGNQPQHF
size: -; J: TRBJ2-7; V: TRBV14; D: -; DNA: TGTGCCAGCAGCCAAACAGGTCCCTACGAGCAGTACTTC; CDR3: CASSQTGPYEQYF
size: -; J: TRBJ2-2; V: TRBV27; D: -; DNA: TGTGCCAGCAGTTTGAGTAGGGGGGCCGGGGAGCTGTTTTTT; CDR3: CASSLSRGAGELFF
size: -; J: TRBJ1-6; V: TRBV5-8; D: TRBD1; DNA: TGTGCCAGCAGCTTCCCGGACAGGCTTAGCTCCTATAATTCACCCCTCCACTTT; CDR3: CASSFPDRLSSYNSPLHF
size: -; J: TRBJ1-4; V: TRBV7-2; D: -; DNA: TGTGCCAGCAGCTTAGCAGGGGATAATGAAAAACTGTTTTTT; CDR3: CASSLAGDNEKLFF
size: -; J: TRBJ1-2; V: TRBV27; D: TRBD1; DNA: TGTGCCAGCAGTTACGCTAGACAGGGGACAAACTATGGCTACACCTTC; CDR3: CASSYARQGTNYGYTF
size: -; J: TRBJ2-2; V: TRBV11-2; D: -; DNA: TGTGCCAGCGTCCGGGGGTGGTACACCGGGGAGCTGTTTTTT; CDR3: CASVRGWYTGELFF
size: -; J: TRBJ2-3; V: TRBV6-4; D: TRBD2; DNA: TGTGCCAGCAGTGACTCAGCGGGGGGGCCAGATACGCAGTATTTT; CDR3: CASSDSAGGPDTQYF
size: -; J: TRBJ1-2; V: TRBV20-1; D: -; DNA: TGCAGTGCTAGAGTGCCGGAAGGCTACACCTTC; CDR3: CSARVPEGYTF
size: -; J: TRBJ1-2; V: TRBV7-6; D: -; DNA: TGTGCCAGCGGGGAACAGGGTAGCGAAGGCTACACCTTC; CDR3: CASGEQGSEGYTF
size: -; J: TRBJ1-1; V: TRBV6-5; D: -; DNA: TGTGCCAGCAGTTACTACCCCGTACTGAACACTGAAGCTTTCTTT; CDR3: CASSYYPVLNTEAFF
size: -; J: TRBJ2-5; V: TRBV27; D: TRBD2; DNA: TGTGCCAGCAGTCCCGGGACTAGCGGGCGAGAGACCCAGTACTTC; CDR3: CASSPGTSGRETQYF
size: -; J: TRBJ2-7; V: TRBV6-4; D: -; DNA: TGTGCCAGCAGTGAGGGACCCTCCTACGAGCAGTACTTC; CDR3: CASSEGPSYEQYF
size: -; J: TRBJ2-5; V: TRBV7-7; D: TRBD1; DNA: TGTGCTAGCAGCTTACCCACCCGCAGGGGGTACCAAGAGACCCAGTACTTC; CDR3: CASSLPTRRGYQETQYF
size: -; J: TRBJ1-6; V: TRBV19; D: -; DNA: TGTGCCAGTAGTGCTATGACCCATTCCAGCTCCTATAATTCACCCCTCCACTTT; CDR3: CASSAMTHSSSYNSPLHF
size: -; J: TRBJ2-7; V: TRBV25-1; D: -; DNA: TGTGCCAGCAGTGAATACCGGGACGAGCAGTACTTC; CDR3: CASSEYRDEQYF
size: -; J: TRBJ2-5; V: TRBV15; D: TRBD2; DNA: TGTGCCACCAGCAGAGATCTTAGCGGGGGCCTCCCATGGTACTTC; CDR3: CATSRDLSGGLPWYF
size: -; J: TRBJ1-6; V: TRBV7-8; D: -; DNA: TGTGCCAGCAGCTTAGTTTATGGGGATACGGGTTCACCCCTCCACTTT; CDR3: CASSLVYGDTGSPLHF
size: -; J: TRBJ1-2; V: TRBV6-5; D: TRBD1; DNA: TGTGCCAGCAGTCCAGGGGGGGGATATGGCTACACCTTC; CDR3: CASSPGGGYGYTF
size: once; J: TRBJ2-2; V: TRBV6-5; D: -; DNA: TGTGCCAGCAGTCGGGGGGGGGAGCTGTTTTTT; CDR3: CASSRGGELFF
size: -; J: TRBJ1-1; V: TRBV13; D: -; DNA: TGTGCCAGCAGCGCCGGGAACACTGAAGCTTTCTTT; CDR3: CASSAGNTEAFF
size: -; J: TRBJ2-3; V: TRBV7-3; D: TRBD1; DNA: TGTGCCAGCAGCCTGGGACAGGGTATATGGACAGATACGCAGTATTTT; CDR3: CASSLGQGIWTDTQYF
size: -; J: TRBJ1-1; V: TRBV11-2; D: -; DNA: TGTGCCAGCAGCTTAGGAGGAGGGCTCATGAACACTGAAGCTTTCTTT; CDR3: CASSLGGGLMNTEAFF
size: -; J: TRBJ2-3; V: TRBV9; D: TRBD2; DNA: TGTGCCAGCAGCGTAGCGGGGGGGCCGGATACGCAGTATTTT; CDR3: CASSVAGGPDTQYF
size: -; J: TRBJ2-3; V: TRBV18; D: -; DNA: TGTGCCAGCTCACCACAGGACACAGATACGCAGTATTTT; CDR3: CASSPQDTDTQYF
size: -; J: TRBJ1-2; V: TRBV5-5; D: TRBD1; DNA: TGTGCCAGCAGCTTGGTGACAGGGGGGGCCTATGGCTACACCTTC; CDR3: CASSLVTGGAYGYTF
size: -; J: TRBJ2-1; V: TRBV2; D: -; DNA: TGTGCCAGCAGGCTCAGCCTTAGCTCCTACAATGAGCAGTTCTTC; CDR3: CASRLSLSSYNEQFF
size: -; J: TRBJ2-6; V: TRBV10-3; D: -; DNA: TGTGCCATCAGTGAGGAAGGGTCTGGGGCCAACGTCCTGACTTTC; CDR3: CAISEEGSGANVLTF
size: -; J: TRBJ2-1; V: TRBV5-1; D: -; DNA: TGCGCCAGCAGCTTCTACATGACTATGTACAATGAGCAGTTCTTC; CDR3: CASSFYMTMYNEQFF
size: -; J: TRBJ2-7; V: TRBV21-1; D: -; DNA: TGTGCCAGCAGGGTGGGACAGGAACGCTCCTACGAGCAGTACTTC; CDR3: CASRVGQERSYEQYF
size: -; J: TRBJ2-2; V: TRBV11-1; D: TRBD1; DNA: TGTGCCAGCAGCTTGCTACTAGGGACAGGGAACACCGGGGAGCTGTTTTTT; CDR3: CASSLLLGTGNTGELFF
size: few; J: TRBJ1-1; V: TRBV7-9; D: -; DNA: TGTGCCAGCGACCACACGAAAGACAGTACCGAGAACACTGAAGCTTTCTTT; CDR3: CASDHTKDSTENTEAFF
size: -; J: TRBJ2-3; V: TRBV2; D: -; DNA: TGTGCCAGCAGTGAAGGGGGATTCACAGATACGCAGTATTTT; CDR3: CASSEGGFTDTQYF
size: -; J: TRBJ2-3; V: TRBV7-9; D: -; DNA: TGTGCCAGCAGCTTAGCTGTCGGGACCACAGATACGCAGTATTTT; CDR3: CASSLAVGTTDTQYF
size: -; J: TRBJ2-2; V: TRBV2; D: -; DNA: TGTGCCAGCAGTGACAACTATGGCGGGGAGCTGTTTTTT; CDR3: CASSDNYGGELFF
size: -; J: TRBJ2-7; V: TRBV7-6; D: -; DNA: TGTGCCAGCAGCTCCACGGAGGGGGCGGCCTACGAGCAGTACTTC; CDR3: CASSSTEGAAYEQYF
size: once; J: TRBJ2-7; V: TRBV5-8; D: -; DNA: TGTGCCAGCAGCTTCTCGGTGCTGGGGACCTACGAGCAGTACTTC; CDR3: CASSFSVLGTYEQYF
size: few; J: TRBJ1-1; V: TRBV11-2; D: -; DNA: TGTGCCAGCAGCTGGTCCAACACTGAAGCTTTCTTT; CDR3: CASSWSNTEAFF
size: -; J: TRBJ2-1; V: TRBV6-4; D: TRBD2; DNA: TGTGCCAGCAGCTCTAGCGGGGGACGCTCCTGGAATGAGCAGTTCTTC; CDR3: CASSSSGGRSWNEQFF
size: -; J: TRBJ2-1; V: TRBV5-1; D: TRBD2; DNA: TGCGCCAGCAGCTCTCCTTCGGGACTAGTGGGATACAATGAGCAGTTCTTC; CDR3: CASSSPSGLVGYNEQFF
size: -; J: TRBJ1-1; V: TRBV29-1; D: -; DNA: TGCAGCGTTGTGTCCGGGCGCGGCACTGAAGCTTTCTTT; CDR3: CSVVSGRGTEAFF
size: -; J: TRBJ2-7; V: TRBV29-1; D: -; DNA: TGCAGCGTTGACTACTGGACGGGGATTTCCTACGAGCAGTACTTC; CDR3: CSVDYWTGISYEQYF